The 31 T cell receptor beta chains below were found in one sample sequenced in a study of blood T cell repertoires in COVID-19. Method: immunoSEQ multiplex PCR; TCRdb's copy keeps in-frame clones and lacks some. This table has more than 85,000 clones, roughly 81% appearing once. Sequencing was done on a sample of peripheral blood. These receptors were collected from a man between 35 and 55 years old with active or convalescent COVID-19.

This rearrangement joins TRBV18 to TRBJ2-5; D perhaps matches TRBD1 (5 bases). V lost 2 bases to trimming and J lost 5 bases, with 9 bases between them. The CDR3 is made up of 13 amino acids. The germline V gene has CDR1 KGHSH and CDR2 LQKENI. CDR3 bases: TGTGCCAGCTCACCAGGCAGGGCCGAGACCCAGTACTTC. Translating it yields CASSPGRAETQYF.

This clone was detected only once. The V call is TRBV7-9, the J call TRBJ2-7; D might be TRBD1 (5 bases). Trimming cost V 5 bases and J 2 bases, with 16 bases left between them. This CDR3 contains 15 residues. CDR1 is SEHNR and CDR2 is FQNEAQ in the germline V gene (reference sequence). DNA of the CDR3: TGTGCCAGCAGCCACTCACAGGAAAGACCCTACGAGCAGTACTTC. This translates into CASSHSQERPYEQYF.

The chain has TRBV25-1 and TRBJ2-1; perhaps TRBD1 as D (6 bases). This CDR3 region has 15 residues. The germline V gene encodes CDR1 MGHDK and CDR2 SYGVNS. Trimming took 6 bases from V and 5 from J, leaving 17 bases between them. This CDR3 reads CASRKDSLSNNEQFF. The DNA of the CDR3 is TGTGCCAGCAGAAAGGACAGCCTAAGTAACAATGAGCAGTTCTTC.

The V gene is TRBV7-2, the J gene TRBJ1-2; perhaps TRBD1 as D (5 bases). Per germline, CDR1 SGHTA and CDR2 FQGNSA. The CDR3 consists of 13 residues. V lost 5 bases, J lost 3 bases, and 10 bases lay in between. CDR3 sequence reads: CASSVDSHYGYTF. The CDR3 DNA is TGTGCCAGCAGCGTTGACAGTCACTATGGCTACACCTTC.

This chain links TRBV9 with TRBJ2-2; the D gene is possibly TRBD1 (6 bases). Germline lookup yields CDR1 SGDLS and CDR2 YYNGEE. This CDR3 comprises 12 residues. V shed 7 bases and J shed 6 bases, with 10 bases lying between them. CDR3 sequence: CASAGVAGELFF. The CDR3 coding sequence is TGTGCCAGCGCAGGGGTGGCCGGGGAGCTGTTTTTT. Based on the CDR3 plus reference TRBV9 and TRBJ2-2, the full variable domain is DSGVTQTPKHLITATGQRVTLRCSPRSGDLSVYWYQQSLDQGLQFLIQYYNGEERAKGNILERFSAQQFPDLHSELNLSSLELGDSALYFCASAGVAGELFFGEGSRLTVL.

This clone has more than one count but fewer than ten. This chain uses TRBV12-3 or TRBV12-4 with TRBJ1-6, with D possibly being TRBD1 (6 bases). The CDR3 contains 12 residues. Trimming cost V 5 bases and J 10 bases, with 9 bases left between them. The CDR3 coding sequence is TGTGCCAGCAGTACAGGGTGGTCACCCCTCCACTTT. Protein sequence: CASSTGWSPLHF.

The chain's CDR3 is CASSIPGTGANEQYF. The CDR3 region has the DNA TGTGCCAGCAGTATCCCCGGGACAGGGGCCAACGAGCAGTACTTC. The genes are TRBV27 and TRBJ2-7, with 10 nucleotides matching TRBD1. The trim removed 5 bases at V and 5 bases at J, leaving 9 bases unmatched. This CDR3 is built from 15 residues. The germline V gene encodes CDR1 MNHEY and CDR2 SMNVEV (reference sequence).

V and J are TRBV2 and TRBJ1-1; unclear D gene. Germline V lookup: CDR1 SNHLY, CDR2 FYNNEI. This CDR3 is built from 14 residues. With 8 bases removed from V and 2 bases from J, the gap between germline ends came to 15 bases. The CDR3 loop is CASQRLLVNTEAFF. In DNA form, the CDR3 reads TGTGCCAGCCAACGACTACTGGTTAACACTGAAGCTTTCTTT.

The sample holds a few counts of this clone. The V gene is TRBV2, the J gene TRBJ1-1; TRBD1 matches 12 bases. V trimming: 3 bases; J trimming: 8 bases; junction bases outside the gene matches: 4. Looked up from germline, CDR1 is SNHLY and CDR2 is FYNNEI. The CDR3 runs to 14 residues. The CDR3: CASSDGTGGREAFF. The CDR3 coding sequence is TGTGCCAGCAGTGATGGGACAGGGGGCAGGGAAGCTTTCTTT.

V is TRBV30 and J is TRBJ1-4; no clear D gene. V was trimmed by 0 bases and J by 4 bases, leaving 6 bases between them. The CDR3 has 13 amino acids. Germline CDR1 reads GTSNPN; CDR2 reads SVGIG (reference sequence). In DNA form, the CDR3 reads TGTGCCTGGAGTGTCTTCGGTAATGAAAAACTGTTTTTT. Its protein product is CAWSVFGNEKLFF. Supplemented by reference TRBV30 and TRBJ1-4, the full variable domain reads SQTIHQWPATLVQPVGSPLSLECTVEGTSNPNLYWYRQAAGRGLQLLFYSVGIGQISSEVPQNLSASRPQDRQFILSSKKLLLSDSGFYLCAWSVFGNEKLFFGSGTQLSVL.

The count of this clone is one. The rearrangement joins TRBV27 to TRBJ1-2, with TRBD1 identical over 11 bases. Germline CDR1 and CDR2: MNHEY and SMNVEV (reference sequence). V lost 5 bases and J lost 8; bases outside the gene matches: 10. CDR3 length: 15 residues. The CDR3, as DNA: TGTGCCAGCAGTGGACCGGGACAGGGGGGTGTCGGCTACACCTTC. Protein sequence: CASSGPGQGGVGYTF.

The chain recombines TRBV10-3 with TRBJ1-2; maybe TRBD1 (6 bases). The CDR3 runs to 16 residues. Deletions cut 0 bases from V and 4 bases from J, with 15 bases between. Germline V gene data show CDR1 as ENHRY and CDR2 as SYGVKD. As DNA, the CDR3 is TGTGCCATCAGTGAGTCTCGCGACAGGACCGGCTATGGCTACACCTTC. This encodes CAISESRDRTGYGYTF.

This chain links TRBV11-2 with TRBJ2-4; D perhaps matches TRBD1 (7 bases). The germline V and J ends were trimmed by 4 bases and 6 bases, with 19 bases remaining between them. The CDR3 runs to 16 residues. Germline V gene lookup returns CDR1 SGHAT and CDR2 FQNNGV. The CDR3 spells CASSSPRGQGGNIQYF. The CDR3, as DNA: TGTGCCAGCAGCTCTCCCCGGGGGCAGGGGGGAAACATTCAGTACTTC.

The chain links TRBV11-1 to TRBJ1-2; 8 bases line up with TRBD1. J gave up 10 bases and V 1 base, and 8 bases lay outside the gene matches. Germline V gives CDR1 SGHAT, CDR2 FQDESV (reference sequence). The CDR3 totals 14 residues. The CDR3: CASSLEARGHVYTF. The CDR3 DNA reads TGTGCCAGCAGCTTAGAGGCCAGGGGGCATGTCTACACCTTC.

This clone was detected once. At one boundary the junction diverges from the germline segment, which might be a read error. The rearrangement uses TRBV5-8 and TRBJ1-4; no firm D call. The length of the CDR3 is 12 residues. Germline lookup yields CDR1 SGHTS and CDR2 YDEGEE. The CDR3 sequence: CASSLDGEKLFF. CDR3 nucleotide sequence: TGTGCCAGCAGTTTGGACGGTGAAAAACTGTTTTTT.

The chain has TRBV7-2 and TRBJ2-1, with D possibly TRBD2 on 5 matching bases. This CDR3 is built from 14 residues. Trimming took off 4 bases at V and 10 bases at J, with 17 bases between the two ends. CDR1 is SGHTA, CDR2 FQGNSA, per germline. This CDR3 is CASSSLKGSGEQFF. The CDR3, as DNA: TGTGCCAGCAGCTCCCTCAAGGGATCGGGGGAGCAGTTCTTC.

This chain links TRBV7-9 with TRBJ2-1, with 10 bases matching TRBD1. The CDR3 runs to 16 residues. Germline V gives CDR1 SEHNR, CDR2 FQNEAQ (reference sequence). Trimming at V came to 6 bases and at J to 4 bases, leaving 9 bases not matched to a gene. Here the CDR3 reads CASSPVGQGIYNEQFF. For the CDR3, the DNA is TGTGCCAGCAGTCCCGTGGGACAGGGGATTTACAATGAGCAGTTCTTC.

The chain links TRBV10-3 to TRBJ1-5, with a tentative D call TRBD1 (6 bases). In germline, CDR1 is ENHRY, CDR2 SYGVKD. The length of the CDR3 is 13 residues. The ends were cut back, 4 bases at V and 7 bases at J, with 11 bases in the middle. Here the CDR3 DNA reads TGTGCCATCAGTGCGACAGGAGCCCAGCCCCAGCATTTT. Translation: CAISATGAQPQHF.

The CDR3 is CASSIPGLDTDTQYF. CDR3 in DNA: TGCGCCAGCAGCATTCCGGGACTAGACACAGATACGCAGTATTTT. The chain employs TRBV5-1 and TRBJ2-3, with 8 positions matching TRBD2. V shed 4 bases, J shed 2 bases, and the junction held 6 bases outside the gene matches. CDR3 length equals 15 residues. In germline, CDR1 is SGHRS, CDR2 YFSETQ.

The V gene is TRBV14, the J gene TRBJ1-1; D gene unclear. This CDR3 has 14 amino acids. The V gene's germline CDR1 is SGHDN and CDR2 FVKESK. Deletions cut 0 bases from V and 4 bases from J, with 9 bases between. The CDR3 DNA reads TGTGCCAGCAGCCAAGAACGGAGGGCCACTGAAGCTTTCTTT. Translation gives CASSQERRATEAFF.

This clone has only one observation. The V call is TRBV16, the J call TRBJ1-5, with D possibly being TRBD1 (5 bases). Trimming took off 3 bases at V and 5 bases at J, with 11 bases between the two ends. The germline V gene encodes CDR1 KGHSY and CDR2 FQNENV. CDR3 length equals 14 residues. CDR3: CASSHGAGHQPQHF. For the CDR3, the DNA is TGTGCCAGCAGCCACGGGGCGGGGCATCAGCCCCAGCATTTT.

This rearrangement joins TRBV6-2 or TRBV6-3 to TRBJ2-7; D not certain. The CDR3 runs to 14 residues. Trimming took 1 base from V and 7 from J, leaving 14 bases between them. Germline loops: CDR1 MNHEY, CDR2 SVGEGT. CDR3 nucleotide sequence: TGTGCCAGCAGTTACTTAGCAGTTTTAAGGGAGCAGTACTTC. Translating gives CASSYLAVLREQYF.

This chain uses TRBV7-2 with TRBJ2-5, with 11 bases identical to TRBD1. The germline V gene has CDR1 SGHTA and CDR2 FQGNSA. The ends lost 6 bases at V and 4 bases at J; junction bases unmatched: 7. The CDR3 totals 15 residues. The CDR3 protein is CASREPGQGVETQYF. DNA for the CDR3: TGTGCCAGCAGGGAGCCGGGACAGGGGGTAGAGACCCAGTACTTC.

This clone was observed a single time. The chain recombines TRBV6-5 with TRBJ1-1, with D hard to call. The germline V and J ends were trimmed by 7 bases and 0 bases, with 9 bases remaining between them. This CDR3 contains 13 residues. Germline V CDR1 and CDR2: MNHEY, SVGAGI. CDR3 in amino acids: CASTHGLNTEAFF. CDR3 nucleotide sequence: TGTGCCAGCACCCACGGGTTGAACACTGAAGCTTTCTTT.

This chain connects TRBV7-2 to TRBJ2-7, with 7 bases fitting TRBD1. The V and J ends lost 1 base and 3 bases, in that order; junction bases with no gene match: 6. The germline V gene encodes CDR1 SGHTA and CDR2 FQGNSA. The CDR3 consists of 15 residues. The CDR3 coding sequence is TGTGCCAGCAGCTTAGTAGGGGGCGAGTACTACGAGCAGTACTTC. Amino acid sequence: CASSLVGGEYYEQYF.

This clone was recorded once. The chain combines TRBV6-5 with TRBJ1-6; 9 nucleotides line up with TRBD1. The CDR3 length is 16 residues. J gave up 3 bases and V 2 bases, and 2 bases lay outside the gene matches. Per germline, CDR1 MNHEY and CDR2 SVGAGI. The CDR3 DNA follows: TGTGCCAGCAGTTACGGGGGACAGGGCTATAATTCACCCCTCCACTTT. Its translation is CASSYGGQGYNSPLHF.

The chain recombines TRBV9 with TRBJ1-1; D gene ambiguous. The length of the CDR3 is 15 residues. Germline V lookup: CDR1 SGDLS, CDR2 YYNGEE. The V and J ends lost 0 bases and 3 bases respectively, with 12 bases between them. CDR3 coding DNA: TGTGCCAGCAGCGTAGCGGGCCGGGGAGACACTGAAGCTTTCTTT. Its translation is CASSVAGRGDTEAFF.

The V and J genes are TRBV7-9 and TRBJ2-7; TRBD1 agrees at 7 bases. CDR1 and CDR2 from the germline V gene are SEHNR and FQNEAQ (reference sequence). The V gene end was trimmed by 5 bases and the J gene end by 5 bases; junction bases not matched to a gene: 12. CDR3 length equals 15 residues. For the CDR3, the DNA is TGTGCCAGCAGCCCGCAGGGACAGTCTTCGAACGAGCAGTACTTC. Translating gives CASSPQGQSSNEQYF.

V usage is TRBV7-9 and J usage is TRBJ2-2; D unclear. V was trimmed by 5 bases and J by 2 bases, leaving 3 bases between them. The CDR3 extends over 12 amino acids. Germline loops: CDR1 SEHNR, CDR2 FQNEAQ (reference sequence). CDR3 nucleotide sequence: TGTGCCAGCAGCCTAAACACCGGGGAGCTGTTTTTT. It translates to CASSLNTGELFF.

This chain links TRBV5-1 with TRBJ2-5, with 12 bases identical to TRBD1. CDR3 length: 15 amino acids. Germline V gene lookup returns CDR1 SGHRS and CDR2 YFSETQ. V lost 2 bases and J lost 4; bases outside the gene matches: 3. CDR3 nucleotides: TGCGCCAGCAGCTTCGGGACAGGGGGCCCAGAGACCCAGTACTTC. Translated: CASSFGTGGPETQYF.

The chain joins TRBV30 to TRBJ2-7; D unresolved. The germline CDR1 and CDR2 sequences are GTSNPN and SVGIG (reference sequence). This CDR3 spans 12 amino acids. V was pared by 0 bases and J by 1 base, with 4 bases between. CDR3 residues: CAWSVQSYEQYF. In nucleotides, the CDR3 is TGTGCCTGGAGTGTCCAGTCCTACGAGCAGTACTTC.